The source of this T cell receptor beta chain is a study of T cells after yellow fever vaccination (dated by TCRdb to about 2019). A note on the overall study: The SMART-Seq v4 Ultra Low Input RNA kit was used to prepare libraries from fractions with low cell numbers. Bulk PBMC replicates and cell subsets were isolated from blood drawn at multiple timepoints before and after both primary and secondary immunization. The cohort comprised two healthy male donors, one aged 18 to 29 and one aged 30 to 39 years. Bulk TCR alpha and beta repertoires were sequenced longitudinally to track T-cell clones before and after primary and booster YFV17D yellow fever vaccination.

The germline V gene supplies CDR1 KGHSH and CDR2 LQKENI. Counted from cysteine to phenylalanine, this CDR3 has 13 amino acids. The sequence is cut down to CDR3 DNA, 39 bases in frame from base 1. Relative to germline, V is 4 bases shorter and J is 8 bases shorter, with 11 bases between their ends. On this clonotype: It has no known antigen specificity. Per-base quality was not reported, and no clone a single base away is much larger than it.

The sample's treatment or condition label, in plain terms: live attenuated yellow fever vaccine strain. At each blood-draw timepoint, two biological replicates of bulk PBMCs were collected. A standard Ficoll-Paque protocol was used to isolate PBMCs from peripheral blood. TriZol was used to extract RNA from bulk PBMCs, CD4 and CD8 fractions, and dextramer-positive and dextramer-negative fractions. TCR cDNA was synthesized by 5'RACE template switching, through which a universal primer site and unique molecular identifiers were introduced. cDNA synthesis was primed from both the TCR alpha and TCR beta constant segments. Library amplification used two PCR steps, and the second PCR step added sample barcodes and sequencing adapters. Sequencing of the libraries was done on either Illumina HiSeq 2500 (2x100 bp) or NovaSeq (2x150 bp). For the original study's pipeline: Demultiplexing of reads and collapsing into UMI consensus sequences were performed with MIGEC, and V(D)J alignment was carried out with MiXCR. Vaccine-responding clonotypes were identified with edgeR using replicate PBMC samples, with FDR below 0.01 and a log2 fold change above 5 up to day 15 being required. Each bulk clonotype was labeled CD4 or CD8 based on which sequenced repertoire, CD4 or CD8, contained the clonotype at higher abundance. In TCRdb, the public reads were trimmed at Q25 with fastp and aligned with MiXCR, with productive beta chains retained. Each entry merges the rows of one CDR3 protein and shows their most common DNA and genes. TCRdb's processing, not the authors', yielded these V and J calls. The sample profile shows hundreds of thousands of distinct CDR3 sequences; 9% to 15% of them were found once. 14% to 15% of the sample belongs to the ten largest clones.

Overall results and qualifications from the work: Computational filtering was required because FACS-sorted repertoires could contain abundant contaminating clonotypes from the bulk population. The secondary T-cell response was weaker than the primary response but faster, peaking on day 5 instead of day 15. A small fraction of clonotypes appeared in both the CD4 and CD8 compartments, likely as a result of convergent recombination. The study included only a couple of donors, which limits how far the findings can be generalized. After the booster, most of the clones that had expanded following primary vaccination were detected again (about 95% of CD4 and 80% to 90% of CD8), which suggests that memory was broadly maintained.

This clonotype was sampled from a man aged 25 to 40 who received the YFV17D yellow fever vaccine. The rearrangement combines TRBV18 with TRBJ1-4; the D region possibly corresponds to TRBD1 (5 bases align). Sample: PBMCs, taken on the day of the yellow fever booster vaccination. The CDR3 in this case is CASSQQRTEKLFF. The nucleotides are TGTGCCAGCTCACAACAGAGGACAGAAAAACTGTTTTTT.